Here is one T cell receptor beta chain with its context. Its antigen is still unknown. Clones were sequenced by immunoSEQ multiplex PCR, and TCRdb holds only the in-frame ones, with some missing. This table has around 90,000 clones, about 90% appearing once. The sample belongs to a study of OX40 agonist ivuxolimab in advanced cancers. Turning to the study itself: Each patient was given ivuxolimab into a vein every 2 weeks, at 0.01 to 10 mg/kg.

General observations from the study: Individuals who were partial responders at 0.1-3.0 mg/kg had clonal expansion that ranked among the lowest.

The CDR3 length is 21 residues. After removal of 0 bases from V and 1 base from J, the junction contained 10 bases not matched to a gene. The TCR was taken from an adult with an advanced solid tumor such as melanoma, head and neck, liver or kidney cancer. The V gene is TRBV23-1, the J gene TRBJ2-3, with 16 bases fitting TRBD2. TRBV23-1 is an open reading frame, and its role is uncertain. The sequenced sample was CD4+ or CD8+ T cells sorted from blood, obtained in a trial of the OX40 agonist ivuxolimab. CDR3 nucleotides: TGCGCCAGCAGTCAATCGGGGGGGACTAGCGGGAGGGCCCGGGGCACAGATACGCAGTATTTT. Translated: CASSQSGGTSGRARGTDTQYF.